The rows below give T cell receptor beta chains drawn from one sample of a study of blood T cell repertoires in COVID-19. The assay was immunoSEQ multiplex PCR, and TCRdb's table has in-frame clones only and misses some. In the table there are around 250,000 clones, roughly 88% of which are singletons. Sample: peripheral blood. The receptors derive from a woman aged 80 or older with COVID-19, enrolled during active disease. CDR3s include the opening cysteine and the closing phenylalanine or tryptophan.

j_call v_call cdr3_aa
TRBJ1-3 TRBV28 CASSLFGQGAGNTIYF
TRBJ2-5 TRBV5-4 CASSLPQGETQYF
TRBJ2-3 TRBV4-2 CASSQVGQGGTDTQYF
TRBJ1-2 TRBV28 CASRDDRGKYGYTF
TRBJ2-7 TRBV18 CASSPPTGGYEQYF
TRBJ2-5 TRBV7-2 CASSLATASAQYF
TRBJ2-5 TRBV5-1 CASSFAGQQETQYF
TRBJ2-5 TRBV6-2/TRBV6-3 CASSYGLETQYF
TRBJ1-2 TRBV6-6 CASSYSGAYGYTF
TRBJ2-3 TRBV25-1 CASESGGEADTQYF
TRBJ1-5 TRBV19 CASTQGPVGNQPQHF
TRBJ1-5 TRBV2 CASSERLGTRLSNQPQHF
TRBJ2-1 TRBV2 CASSGLLSYNEQFF
TRBJ2-2 TRBV2 CASSRQNTGELFF
TRBJ2-7 TRBV7-9 CASSPVAGSYEQYF
TRBJ2-3 TRBV5-1 CASSPIPAGGNTDTQYF
TRBJ1-1 TRBV6-2/TRBV6-3 CASSYLRGNTEAFF
TRBJ1-2 TRBV29-1 CSVVGGTDNYGYTF
TRBJ2-5 TRBV19 CASTHRDRQETQYF
TRBJ2-1 TRBV7-9 CASSLLAGGRDNEQFF
TRBJ2-3 TRBV11-3 CASSSPPTPGQGHTDTQYF
TRBJ1-1 TRBV14 CASSQDRVKAFF
TRBJ1-4 TRBV11-2 CASSPQGQGSEKLFF
TRBJ1-6 TRBV19 CASSDIQITSSNSPLHF
TRBJ1-1 TRBV30 CAWSVGGGTEAFF
TRBJ2-2 TRBV25-1 CASGGKSGSTTGELFF
TRBJ2-5 TRBV5-1 CASHGGGAAETQYF
TRBJ1-3 TRBV13 CASSLGPGTGASSGNTIYF
TRBJ1-1 TRBV14 CASSVWPVSGGGTEAFF
TRBJ2-1 TRBV12-3/TRBV12-4 CASRGLAGYEQFF
TRBJ2-1 TRBV5-4 CASSPTGSYNEQFF
TRBJ1-6 TRBV4-3 CASSQALGAANSPLHF
TRBJ1-3 TRBV19 CASWAGSSGNTIYF
TRBJ2-7 TRBV5-1 CASTSSGTGSGEQYF
TRBJ1-1 TRBV28 CASSFDPRSRGGYTEAFF
TRBJ2-3 TRBV7-3 CASSPIGTSGGGTDTQYF